The sequence of this T cell receptor (beta chain) was determined in a study of blood T cell repertoires in COVID-19. Across the whole study: Spain, Italy and the United States supplied samples that represented acute and convalescent COVID-19. Sources were T cells, B-cell-depleted T cells, or PBMCs; the material itself was cDNA or gDNA.

In the study's own analysis: Amplifying reference gene primers gave estimates of nucleated cell counts. Clones were sequenced by immunoSEQ multiplex PCR, and TCRdb holds only the in-frame ones, with some missing. V and J calls and clone size are given by that table; D and trimming were obtained from the DNA. The sample contains some 530,000 clones, 70% to 90% of which appear only once. CDR1 and CDR2 from the germline V gene are MDHEN and SYDVKM. There are 17 residues in the CDR3. V was clipped by 5 bases and J by 6 bases; unmatched bases: 12. This sequence originates from a human donor in a cohort sampled during active COVID-19. V is TRBV28 and J is TRBJ1-4; 10 bases line up with TRBD1. Input material: peripheral blood. CDR3 sequence: CASSTGTGVVLDEKLFF. The CDR3, as DNA: TGTGCCAGCAGTACCGGGACAGGGGTCGTGTTAGATGAAAAACTGTTTTTT.